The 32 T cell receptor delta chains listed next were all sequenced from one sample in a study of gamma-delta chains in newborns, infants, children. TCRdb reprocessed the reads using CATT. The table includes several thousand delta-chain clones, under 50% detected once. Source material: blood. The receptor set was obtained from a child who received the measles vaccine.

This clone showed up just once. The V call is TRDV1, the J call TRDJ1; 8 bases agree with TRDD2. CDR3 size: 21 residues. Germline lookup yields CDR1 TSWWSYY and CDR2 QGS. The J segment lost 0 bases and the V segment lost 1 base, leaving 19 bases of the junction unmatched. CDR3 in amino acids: CALGEPSLPSSWGLYTDKLIF. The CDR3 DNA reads TGTGCTCTTGGGGAACCCTCCCTTCCTAGTTCATGGGGGCTGTACACCGATAAACTCATCTTT.

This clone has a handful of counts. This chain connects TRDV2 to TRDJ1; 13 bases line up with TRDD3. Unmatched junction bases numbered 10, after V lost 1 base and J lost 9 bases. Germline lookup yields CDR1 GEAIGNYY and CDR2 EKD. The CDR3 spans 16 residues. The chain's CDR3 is CACDTLGDTSPSQLIF. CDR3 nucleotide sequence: TGTGCCTGTGACACACTGGGGGATACGAGCCCCTCACAACTCATCTTT.

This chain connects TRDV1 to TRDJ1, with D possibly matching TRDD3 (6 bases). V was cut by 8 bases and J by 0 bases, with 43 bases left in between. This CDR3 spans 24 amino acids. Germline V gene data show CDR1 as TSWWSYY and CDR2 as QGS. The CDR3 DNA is TGTGCTCTTCCCCAAATGCTAGTCGAGAAACTGGGAGATACACCCCCTATCTACACCGATAAACTCATCTTT. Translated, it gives CALPQMLVEKLGDTPPIYTDKLIF.

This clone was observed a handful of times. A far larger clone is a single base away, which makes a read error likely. CDR3 DNA: TGTGCTCTTATACTCCCTCCTAGTGAGTGCTGGGACCCGTACACCGATAAACTCATCTTT. This codes for CALILPPSECWDPYTDKLIF. The chain uses TRDV1 and TRDJ1; D possibly uses TRDD2 or TRDD3 (5 bases each). With 8 bases removed from V and 0 bases from J, the gap between germline ends came to 31 bases. In germline, CDR1 is TSWWSYY, CDR2 QGS. CDR3 length equals 20 residues.

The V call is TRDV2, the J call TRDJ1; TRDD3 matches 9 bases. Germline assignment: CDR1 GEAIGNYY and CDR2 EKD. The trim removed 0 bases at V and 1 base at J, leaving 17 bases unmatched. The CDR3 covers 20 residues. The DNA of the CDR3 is TGTGCCTGTGACACCGGCTTTTTTACTGGGGGACCTCACGTCACCGATAAACTCATCTTT. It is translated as CACDTGFFTGGPHVTDKLIF.

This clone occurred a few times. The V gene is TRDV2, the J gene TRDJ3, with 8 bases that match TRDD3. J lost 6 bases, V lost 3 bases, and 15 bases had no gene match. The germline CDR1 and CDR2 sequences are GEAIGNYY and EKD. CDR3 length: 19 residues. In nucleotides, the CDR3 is TGTGCCTGTGACCCCATTTACTGGGGGGATCGTTTGGACACCCGACAGATGTTTTTC. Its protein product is CACDPIYWGDRLDTRQMFF.

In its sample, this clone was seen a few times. The CDR3 DNA reads as TGTGCTCTTGGGGGCTCCTCCTTAGTGTCCTACAAACGGGGATACTTCATGGGGAACACCGATAAACTCATCTTT. Its protein is CALGGSSLVSYKRGYFMGNTDKLIF. The rearrangement links TRDV1 to TRDJ1; 8 nucleotides align to TRDD3. Germline V gives CDR1 TSWWSYY, CDR2 QGS. V was clipped by 4 bases and J by 0 bases; unmatched bases: 34. The CDR3 is 25 amino acids.

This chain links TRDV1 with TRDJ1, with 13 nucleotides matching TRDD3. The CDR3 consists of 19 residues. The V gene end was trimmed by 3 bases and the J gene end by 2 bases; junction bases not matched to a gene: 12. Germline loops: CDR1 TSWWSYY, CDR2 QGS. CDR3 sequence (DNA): TGTGCTCTTGGGGATCTTCGTACTGGGGGATACGCCCTAACCGATAAACTCATCTTT. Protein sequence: CALGDLRTGGYALTDKLIF.

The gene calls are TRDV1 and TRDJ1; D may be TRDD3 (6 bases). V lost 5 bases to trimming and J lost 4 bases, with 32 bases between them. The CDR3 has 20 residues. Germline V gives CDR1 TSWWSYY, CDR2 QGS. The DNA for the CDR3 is TGTGCTCTTGGGAAAAAAGAACCTATGGTAGACTGGGATGGGAGCGATAAACTCATCTTT. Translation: CALGKKEPMVDWDGSDKLIF.

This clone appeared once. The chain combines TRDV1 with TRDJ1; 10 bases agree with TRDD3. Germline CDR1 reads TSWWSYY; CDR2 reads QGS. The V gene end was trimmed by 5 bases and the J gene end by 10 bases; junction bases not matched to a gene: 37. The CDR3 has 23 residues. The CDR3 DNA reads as TGTGCTCTTGGGTATCGGAAGGGTTCCTACGGGCGATGGACCATACTGGGGGATGCGGGACTCATCTTT. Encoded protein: CALGYRKGSYGRWTILGDAGLIF.

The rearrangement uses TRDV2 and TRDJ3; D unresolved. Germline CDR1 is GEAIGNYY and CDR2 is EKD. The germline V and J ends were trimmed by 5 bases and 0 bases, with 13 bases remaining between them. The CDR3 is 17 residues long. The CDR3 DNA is TGTGCCTGTGGCCCAGTACTGAGCTCCTGGGACACCCGACAGATGTTTTTC. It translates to CACGPVLSSWDTRQMFF.

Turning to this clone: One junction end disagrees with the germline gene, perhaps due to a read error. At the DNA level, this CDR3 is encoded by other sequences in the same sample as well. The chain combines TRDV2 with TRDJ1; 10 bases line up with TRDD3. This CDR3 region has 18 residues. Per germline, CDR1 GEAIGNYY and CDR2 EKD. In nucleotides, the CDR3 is TGTGCCTGTGACACCTTACTGGGGGATGCGATGAACACTGATAAACTCATCTTT. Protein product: CACDTLLGDAMNTDKLIF.

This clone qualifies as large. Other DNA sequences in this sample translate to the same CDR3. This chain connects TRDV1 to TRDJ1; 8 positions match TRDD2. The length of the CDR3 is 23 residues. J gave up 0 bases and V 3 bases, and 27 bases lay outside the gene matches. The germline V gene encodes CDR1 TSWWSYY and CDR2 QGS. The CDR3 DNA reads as TGTGCTCTTGGGGAGCCCTCACCCTTCCTAAAGGTCTGGGACGACCCCTACACCGATAAACTCATCTTT. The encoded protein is CALGEPSPFLKVWDDPYTDKLIF.

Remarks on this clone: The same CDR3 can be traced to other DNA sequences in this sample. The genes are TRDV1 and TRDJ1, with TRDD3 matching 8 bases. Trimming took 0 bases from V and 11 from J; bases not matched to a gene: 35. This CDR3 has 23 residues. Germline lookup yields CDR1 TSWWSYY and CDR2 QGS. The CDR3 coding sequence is TGTGCTCTTGGGGAACTCTCCTACGCTACTGGGGGGATATATCCGACGTACACCGACAAGCTCATCTTT. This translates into CALGELSYATGGIYPTYTDKLIF.

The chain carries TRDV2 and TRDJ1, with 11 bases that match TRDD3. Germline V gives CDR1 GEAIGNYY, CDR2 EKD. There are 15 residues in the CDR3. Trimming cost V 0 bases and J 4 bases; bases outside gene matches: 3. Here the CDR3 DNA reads TGTGCCTGTGACACCCTGGGGGATACAAACGATAAACTCATCTTT. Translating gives CACDTLGDTNDKLIF.

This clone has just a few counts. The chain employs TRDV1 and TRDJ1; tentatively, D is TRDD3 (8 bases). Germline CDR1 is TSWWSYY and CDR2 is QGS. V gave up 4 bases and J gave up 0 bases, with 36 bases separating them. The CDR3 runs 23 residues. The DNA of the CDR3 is TGTGCTCTTGGGGTGGTTCCTACAACCCTTTACTGGGGGCCGTTCCTCTACACCGATAAACTCATCTTT. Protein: CALGVVPTTLYWGPFLYTDKLIF.

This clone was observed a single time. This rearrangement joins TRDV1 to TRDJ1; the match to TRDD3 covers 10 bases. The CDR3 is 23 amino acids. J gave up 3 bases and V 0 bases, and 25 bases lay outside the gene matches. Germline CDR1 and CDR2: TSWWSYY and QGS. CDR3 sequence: CALGELEGLSHMAWGILSDKLIF. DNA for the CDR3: TGTGCTCTTGGGGAACTTGAAGGGCTCTCACACATGGCCTGGGGGATATTATCCGATAAACTCATCTTT.

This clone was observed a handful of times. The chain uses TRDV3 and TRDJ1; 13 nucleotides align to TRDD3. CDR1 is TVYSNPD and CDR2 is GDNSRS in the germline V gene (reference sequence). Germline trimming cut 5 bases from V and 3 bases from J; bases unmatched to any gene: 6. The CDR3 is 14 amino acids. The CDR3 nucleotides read TGTGCCCTTTTACTGGGGGATACGTCCGATAAACTCATCTTT. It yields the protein CALLLGDTSDKLIF.

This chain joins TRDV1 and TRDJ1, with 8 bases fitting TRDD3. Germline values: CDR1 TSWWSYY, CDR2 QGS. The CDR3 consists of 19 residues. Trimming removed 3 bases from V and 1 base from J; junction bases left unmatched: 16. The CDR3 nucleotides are TGTGCTCTTGGGGACTCATCCTACTACGGGGATACTGGCACCGATAAACTCATCTTT. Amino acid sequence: CALGDSSYYGDTGTDKLIF.

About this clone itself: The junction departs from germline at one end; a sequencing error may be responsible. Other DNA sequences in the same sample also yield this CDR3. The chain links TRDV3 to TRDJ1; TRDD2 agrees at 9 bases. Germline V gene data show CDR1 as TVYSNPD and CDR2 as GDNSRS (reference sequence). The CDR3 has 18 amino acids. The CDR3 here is CAFPLPTRRIRYTDKLIF. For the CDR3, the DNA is TGTGCCTTTCCCCTTCCTACTCGACGGATCAGGTACACCGATAAGCTCATCTTT.

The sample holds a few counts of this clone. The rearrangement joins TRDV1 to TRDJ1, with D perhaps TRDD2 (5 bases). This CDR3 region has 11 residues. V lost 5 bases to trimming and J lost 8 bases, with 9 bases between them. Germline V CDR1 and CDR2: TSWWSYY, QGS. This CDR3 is CALGSPTKLIF. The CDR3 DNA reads TGTGCTCTTGGGTCACCTACAAAACTCATCTTT.

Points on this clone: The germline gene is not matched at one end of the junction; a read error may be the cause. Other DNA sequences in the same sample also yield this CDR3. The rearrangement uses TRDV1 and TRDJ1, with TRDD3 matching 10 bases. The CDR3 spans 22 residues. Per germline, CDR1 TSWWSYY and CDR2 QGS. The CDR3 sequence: CALGVGLPIPWGISKTSDKLIF. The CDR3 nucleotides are TGCGCTCTTGGGGTGGGCCTTCCTATACCCTGGGGGATATCAAAGACCTCCGATAAACTCATCTTT.

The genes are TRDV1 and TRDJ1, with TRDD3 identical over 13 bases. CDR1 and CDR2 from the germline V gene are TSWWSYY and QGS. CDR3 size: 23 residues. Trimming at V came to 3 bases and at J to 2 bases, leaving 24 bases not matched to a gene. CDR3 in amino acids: CALGERPLPTRYWGIRLTDKLIF. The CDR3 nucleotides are TGTGCTCTTGGGGAGCGCCCCCTTCCTACTCGTTACTGGGGGATACGCCTGACCGATAAACTCATCTTT.

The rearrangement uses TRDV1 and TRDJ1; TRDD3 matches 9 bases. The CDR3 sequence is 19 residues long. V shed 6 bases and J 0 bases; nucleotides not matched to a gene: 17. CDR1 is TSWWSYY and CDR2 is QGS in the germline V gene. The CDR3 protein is CALGTTWETAGGYTDKLIF. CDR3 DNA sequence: TGTGCTCTTGGCACCACGTGGGAAACTGCTGGGGGATACACCGATAAACTCATCTTT.

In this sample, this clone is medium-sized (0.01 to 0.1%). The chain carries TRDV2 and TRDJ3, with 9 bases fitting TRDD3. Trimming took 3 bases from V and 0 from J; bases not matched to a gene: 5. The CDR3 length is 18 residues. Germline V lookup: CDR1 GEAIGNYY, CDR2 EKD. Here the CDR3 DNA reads TGTGCCTGTGACGGACTGGGGGACCCCTCCTGGGACACCCGACAGATGTTTTTC. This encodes CACDGLGDPSWDTRQMFF.

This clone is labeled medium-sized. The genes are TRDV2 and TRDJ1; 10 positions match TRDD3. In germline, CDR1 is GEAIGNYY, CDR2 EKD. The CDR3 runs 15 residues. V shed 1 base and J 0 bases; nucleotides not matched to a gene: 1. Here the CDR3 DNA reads TGTGCCTGTGACACTGGGGGATACTACACCGATAAACTCATCTTT. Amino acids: CACDTGGYYTDKLIF.

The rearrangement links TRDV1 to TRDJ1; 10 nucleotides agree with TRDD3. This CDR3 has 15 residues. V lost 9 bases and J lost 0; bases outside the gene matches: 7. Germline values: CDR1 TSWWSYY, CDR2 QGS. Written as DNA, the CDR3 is TGTGCTCTGCGGACTGGGGGATTATACACCGATAAACTCATCTTT. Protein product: CALRTGGLYTDKLIF.

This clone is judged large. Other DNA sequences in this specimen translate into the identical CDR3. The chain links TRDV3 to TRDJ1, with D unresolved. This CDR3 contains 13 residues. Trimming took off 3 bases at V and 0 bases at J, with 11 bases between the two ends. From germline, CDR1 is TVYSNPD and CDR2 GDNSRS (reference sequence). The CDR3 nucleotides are TGTGCCTTCCCCCGCTTCTACACCGATAAACTCATCTTT. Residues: CAFPRFYTDKLIF. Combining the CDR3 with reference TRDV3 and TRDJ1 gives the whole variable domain CDKVTQSSPDQTVASGSEVVLLCTYDTVYSNPDLFWYRIRPDYSFQFVFYGDNSRSEGADFTQGRFSVKHILTQKAFHLVISPVRTEDSATYYCAFPRFYTDKLIFGKGTRVTVEP.

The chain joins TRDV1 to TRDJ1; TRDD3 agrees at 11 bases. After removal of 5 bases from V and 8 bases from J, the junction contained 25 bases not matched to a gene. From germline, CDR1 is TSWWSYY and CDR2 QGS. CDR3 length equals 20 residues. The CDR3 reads CALGKFLSRTGGYGVRKLIF. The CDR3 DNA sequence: TGTGCTCTTGGGAAGTTTCTTTCCCGTACTGGGGGATATGGTGTCCGAAAACTCATCTTT.

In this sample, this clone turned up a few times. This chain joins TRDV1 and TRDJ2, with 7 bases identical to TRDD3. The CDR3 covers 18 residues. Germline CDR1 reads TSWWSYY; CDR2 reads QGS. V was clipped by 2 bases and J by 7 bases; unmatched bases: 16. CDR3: CALGERSGGPLQGAQLFF. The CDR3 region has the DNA TGTGCTCTTGGGGAAAGGTCTGGGGGCCCCCTGCAAGGAGCACAACTCTTCTTT.

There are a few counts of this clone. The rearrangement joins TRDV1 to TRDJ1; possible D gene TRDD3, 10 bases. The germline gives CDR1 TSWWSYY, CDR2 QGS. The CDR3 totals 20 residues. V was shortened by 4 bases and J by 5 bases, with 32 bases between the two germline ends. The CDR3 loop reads CALGAHIPSYSGGYVDKLIF. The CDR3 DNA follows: TGTGCTCTTGGGGCCCACATTCCTTCCTACTCTGGGGGATATGTTGATAAACTCATCTTT.

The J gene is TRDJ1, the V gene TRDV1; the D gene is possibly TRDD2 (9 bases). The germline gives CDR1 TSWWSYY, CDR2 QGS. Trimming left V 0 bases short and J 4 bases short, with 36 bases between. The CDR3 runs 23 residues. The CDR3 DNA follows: TGTGCTCTTGGGGAACTTCCTACCCTGCCTTCCTACTGGGGGCGTTTATCGATCGATAAACTCATCTTT. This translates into CALGELPTLPSYWGRLSIDKLIF.